This T cell receptor (beta chain) comes out of a study of shared clonotypes between healthy human individuals. Germline lookup yields CDR1 SGHRS and CDR2 YFSETQ. The CDR3 runs 18 residues. The J segment lost 7 bases and the V segment lost 3 bases, leaving 15 bases of the junction unmatched. Recent vaccinations or acute infections were absent in the healthy HIV-negative adult donors. The assay was immunoSEQ multiplex PCR, and TCRdb's table has in-frame clones only and misses some. This table has about 1 million clones, about 75% appearing once. Turning to this clone: Antigen: not known.

Study outcomes and limitations: Around 5.3% of naive CD4 clonotypes were shared across a few donors. The study drew on few donors, limiting represented genetic and exposure-history diversity.

The source of this sequence is a man younger than 35 in good health. Sequencing was done on a sample of memory CD4+ T cells sorted from blood. Sample subset: CD45RA-negative fraction. The chain has TRBV5-1 and TRBJ2-3; 12 bases line up with TRBD2. The CDR3 sequence is CASSSKVRLAGDANTQYF. The CDR3 DNA reads as TGCGCCAGCAGCTCGAAGGTACGACTAGCGGGAGACGCGAATACGCAGTATTTT. The full variable domain, in which reference TRBV5-1 and TRBJ2-3 provide the parts outside the CDR3, is KAGVTQTPRYLIKTRGQQVTLSCSPISGHRSVSWYQQTPGQGLQFLFEYFSETQRNKGNFPGRFSGRQFSNSRSEMNVSTLELGDSALYLCASSSKVRLAGDANTQYFGPGTRLTVL.